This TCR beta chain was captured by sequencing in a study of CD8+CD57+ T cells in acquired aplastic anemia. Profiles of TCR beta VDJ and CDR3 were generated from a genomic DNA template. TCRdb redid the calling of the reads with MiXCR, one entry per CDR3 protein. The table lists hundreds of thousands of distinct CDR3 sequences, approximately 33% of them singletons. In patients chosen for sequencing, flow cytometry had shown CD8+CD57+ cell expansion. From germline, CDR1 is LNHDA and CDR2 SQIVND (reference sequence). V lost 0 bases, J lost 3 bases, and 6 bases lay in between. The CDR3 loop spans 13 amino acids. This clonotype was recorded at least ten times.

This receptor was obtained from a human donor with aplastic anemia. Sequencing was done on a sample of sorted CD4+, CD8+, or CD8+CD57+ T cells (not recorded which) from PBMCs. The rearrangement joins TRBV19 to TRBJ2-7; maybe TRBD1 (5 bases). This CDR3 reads CASSIERGYEQYF. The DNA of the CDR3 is TGTGCCAGTAGTATAGAAAGGGGCTACGAGCAGTACTTC.